Shown below are 21 T cell receptor beta chains from a single sample sequenced in a study of T cell repertoires in cytomegalovirus infection. Each CDR3 protein gets one entry after TCRdb re-called the reads with MiXCR. The repertoire holds about 920,000 distinct CDR3 sequences, with roughly 30% as singletons. The antigens of these receptors remain unknown. The material was cultured CD8+ T cells from PBMCs, obtained from culture after CMV antigen stimulation. The receptors were gathered from a human donor in good health (CMV status not recorded). Some clones in this sample may be carry-over from other donors' samples.

This clonotype was found a few times. The rearrangement links TRBV19 to TRBJ1-5; D may be TRBD1 (5 bases). The V and J ends lost 2 bases and 0 bases respectively, with 14 bases between them. This CDR3 has 17 residues. Germline-derived CDR1 and CDR2 are LNHDA and SQIVND (reference sequence). The CDR3 sequence is CASSIWGFRDSNQPQHF. CDR3 coding DNA: TGTGCCAGTAGTATATGGGGGTTTCGAGATAGCAATCAGCCCCAGCATTTT.

This chain connects TRBV4-2 to TRBJ2-3; D possibly corresponds to TRBD2 (5 bases). The CDR3 is 14 residues long. The V end lost 0 bases, the J end lost 4 bases, and 8 bases lay between the germline ends. Germline CDR1 LGHNA, CDR2 YNFKEQ. CDR3 DNA sequence: TGTGCCAGCAGCCAAGAACTAGGGTCAGATACGCAGTATTTT. It codes for CASSQELGSDTQYF.

This rearrangement joins TRBV7-4 to TRBJ2-1; possible D gene TRBD2, 7 bases. This CDR3 is 17 amino acids long. With 2 bases removed from V and 0 bases from J, the gap between germline ends came to 14 bases. Per the germline V gene, CDR1 is SGHVT and CDR2 is SQSDAQ. The CDR3 DNA reads as TGTGCCAGCAGCTTATCGGGGGCGGGGGCCTCCTACAATGAGCAGTTCTTC. The encoded protein is CASSLSGAGASYNEQFF.

There are a few counts of this clonotype. The chain couples TRBV27 to TRBJ1-1; D ambiguous. Germline loops: CDR1 MNHEY, CDR2 SMNVEV (reference sequence). The V end lost 2 bases, the J end lost 7 bases, and 20 bases lay between the germline ends. The CDR3 runs to 16 residues. CDR3 loop: CASSLDGTGAVLEAFF. The CDR3 nucleotides are TGTGCCAGCAGTTTAGACGGCACCGGAGCGGTCCTTGAAGCTTTCTTT.

This chain links TRBV6-2 or TRBV6-3 with TRBJ1-1, with TRBD1 matching over 10 bases. V lost 5 bases and J lost 3; bases outside the gene matches: 3. Germline V gives CDR1 MNHEY, CDR2 SVGEGT. CDR3 size: 14 residues. CDR3: CASSHDRGHTEAFF. The CDR3 nucleotides are TGTGCCAGCAGTCATGACAGGGGGCACACTGAAGCTTTCTTT.

This chain uses TRBV28 with TRBJ2-1; 11 bases match TRBD2. Germline CDR1 and CDR2: MDHEN and SYDVKM. Trimming took 3 bases from V and 8 from J; bases not matched to a gene: 9. The CDR3 consists of 16 residues. The DNA for the CDR3 is TGTGCCAGCAGTTTTACGGCTAGCGGGGGGAGGTATGAGCAGTTCTTC. It translates to CASSFTASGGRYEQFF.

Note on this clonotype: The junction differs from germline at one of its ends, possibly a read error. The rearrangement links TRBV5-6 to TRBJ1-2; perhaps TRBD1 as D (5 bases). This CDR3 region has 15 residues. Germline V lookup: CDR1 SGHDT, CDR2 YYEEEE. The CDR3 spells CVSTWGRQKIYGYTF. CDR3 in DNA: TGTGTCAGCACCTGGGGACGGCAGAAAATCTATGGCTACACCTTC.

J is TRBJ2-5 and V is TRBV6-6; D possibly uses TRBD1 or TRBD2 (5 bases each). The V gene lost 6 bases and the J gene lost 1 base, with 15 bases spanning the gap. This CDR3 spans 15 amino acids. The germline gives CDR1 MNHNY, CDR2 SVGAGI (reference sequence). The CDR3 DNA follows: TGTGCCAGCAGCGGACTGGGGCACAGCCAAGAGACCCAGTACTTC. Amino acids: CASSGLGHSQETQYF.

The V call is TRBV2, the J call TRBJ2-3; TRBD1 might be the D (6 bases). There are 15 residues in the CDR3. Trimming stripped 10 bases from V and 2 bases from J, with 19 bases between. The V gene's germline CDR1 is SNHLY and CDR2 FYNNEI. The CDR3 region is CAIDLRDTFTDTQYF. The DNA of the CDR3 is TGTGCCATCGACCTCCGGGACACCTTCACAGATACGCAGTATTTT.

This rearrangement joins TRBV7-9 to TRBJ1-1; the D is unclear. Germline V gene data show CDR1 as SEHNR and CDR2 as FQNEAQ (reference sequence). Trimming shortened V by 1 base and J by 7 bases, and 7 bases separated the two germline ends. This CDR3 has 12 residues. CDR3 in DNA: TGTGCCAGCAGCTTAGGTCCCCTTGAAGCTTTCTTT. It codes for CASSLGPLEAFF.

The rearrangement joins TRBV20-1 to TRBJ2-2; D remains ambiguous. Germline CDR1 DFQATT, CDR2 SNEGSKA (reference sequence). The CDR3 has 13 amino acids. The V end lost 5 bases, the J end lost 1 base, and 8 bases lay between the germline ends. The DNA for the CDR3 is TGCAGTGCTGAAGGAATGAACACCGGGGAGCTGTTTTTT. Its protein is CSAEGMNTGELFF.

As to this clonotype: Given a much more abundant clone one base away, this may be a read error. This chain uses TRBV7-2 with TRBJ1-2; weak D call: TRBD1 (6 bases). CDR1 is SGHTA and CDR2 is FQGNSA in the germline V gene. This CDR3 contains 15 residues. CDR3 nucleotide sequence: TGTGCCGGCAGCTTAGAAGTCGGGGGGCGGAATGGCTACACCTTC. Its protein product is CAGSLEVGGRNGYTF.

This clonotype is a singleton in its sample. A much larger clone differs from this one at a single base, so this may be a read error. The chain is built from TRBV19 and TRBJ1-2, with a weak D call TRBD1 (5 bases). The V and J ends lost 10 bases and 5 bases respectively, with 17 bases between them. CDR1 is LNHDA, CDR2 SQIVND, per germline (reference sequence). CDR3 length: 13 amino acids. CDR3 sequence reads: CATGGVRDYGYTF. DNA of the CDR3: TGTGCCACTGGAGGGGTAAGAGATTATGGCTACACCTTC.

This clonotype was seen once. V gene TRBV29-1 combines with J gene TRBJ2-3; TRBD2 might be the D (5 bases). The V end was cut by 4 bases, the J end by 2 bases, with 10 bases between. The CDR3 is made up of 13 amino acids. Germline values: CDR1 SQVTM, CDR2 ANQGSEA. This CDR3 reads CSVVRRNTDTQYF. CDR3 in DNA: TGCAGCGTTGTAAGGAGGAACACAGATACGCAGTATTTT.

The V and J genes are TRBV7-6 and TRBJ1-1; the D is unclear. Germline V lookup: CDR1 SGHVS, CDR2 FNYEAQ. V lost 1 base, J lost 3 bases, and 24 bases lay in between. The CDR3 runs 19 residues. The CDR3 sequence is CASSLVPPRRPTEHTEAFF. The CDR3 region has the DNA TGTGCCAGCAGCTTAGTCCCCCCCCGAAGACCCACAGAGCACACTGAAGCTTTCTTT.

This chain uses TRBV14 with TRBJ1-1; TRBD1 is a possible D gene (5 bases). Germline V gene sequence: CDR1 SGHDN, CDR2 FVKESK. The CDR3 covers 16 residues. Trimming removed 0 bases at V and 4 bases at J, with 15 bases between. The chain's CDR3 is CASSQELGGGGTEAFF. The CDR3 DNA follows: TGTGCCAGCAGCCAAGAGCTCGGTGGGGGGGGCACTGAAGCTTTCTTT.

The chain carries TRBV4-3 and TRBJ2-2, with 9 bases aligning to TRBD1. The germline V gene has CDR1 LGHNA and CDR2 YSLEER. V shed 3 bases, J shed 4 bases, and the junction held 9 bases outside the gene matches. This CDR3 is built from 17 residues. The CDR3 sequence: CASSQRTGDIVTGELFF. The DNA of the CDR3 is TGCGCCAGCAGCCAGAGGACAGGGGACATTGTCACCGGGGAGCTGTTTTTT.

This clonotype has more than one count but fewer than ten. The gene calls are TRBV7-9 and TRBJ2-5; D uncertain. V lost 2 bases, J lost 3 bases, and 10 bases lay in between. From germline, CDR1 is SEHNR and CDR2 FQNEAQ (reference sequence). This CDR3 region has 14 residues. CDR3 nucleotide sequence: TGTGCCAGCAGCTTAATGGCTTGGGAAGAGACCCAGTACTTC. It is translated as CASSLMAWEETQYF.

The V gene is TRBV7-8, the J gene TRBJ2-1; D may correspond to TRBD1 or TRBD2 (5 bases each). There are 16 residues in the CDR3. Trimming removed 5 bases at V and 8 bases at J, with 22 bases between. Germline loops: CDR1 SGHVS, CDR2 FQNEAQ. CDR3 region: CASSHYRQSGLDEQFF. Written as DNA, the CDR3 is TGTGCCAGCAGCCATTACAGGCAATCGGGGCTCGATGAGCAGTTCTTC.

There are a few counts of this clonotype. The chain combines TRBV9 with TRBJ2-3; 10 bases fit TRBD2. Germline V CDR1 and CDR2: SGDLS, YYNGEE. CDR3 size: 18 residues. The V segment lost 1 base and the J segment 0 bases; nucleotides outside the gene matches: 8. CDR3 DNA: TGTGCCAGCAGCGTAAGACAGCGGGGGGGTACTAGCACAGATACGCAGTATTTT. Amino acid sequence: CASSVRQRGGTSTDTQYF.

This clonotype was found many times. This chain joins TRBV7-9 and TRBJ2-1; D is perhaps TRBD1 (7 bases). The V gene's germline CDR1 is SEHNR and CDR2 FQNEAQ (reference sequence). V was cut by 5 bases and J by 8 bases, with 22 bases left in between. The CDR3 runs to 16 residues. The CDR3, as DNA: TGTGCCAGCAGCCCCCCGGAGGGGGCGCCCCGGGATGAGCAGTTCTTC. It translates to CASSPPEGAPRDEQFF.